The next 3 T cell receptor beta chains were all read from a single sample in a study of cytomegalovirus exposure and HLA in healthy donors. The PCR made use of 60 Vbeta and 13 Jbeta primers. Profiled with immunoSEQ multiplex PCR; TCRdb holds only in-frame clones, not every one. Among around 100,000 clones, around three quarters were seen once, and the ten largest hold less than 9.5%. Sequencing was performed on PBMCs. These receptors were obtained from a man between 25 and 39 years old in good health and CMV-seronegative.

The chain carries TRBV11-2 and TRBJ2-2; tentatively, D is TRBD2 (5 bases). CDR1 is SGHAT and CDR2 is FQNNGV in the germline V gene. The CDR3 spans 13 residues. Deletions cut 4 bases from V and 6 bases from J, with 9 bases between. The CDR3 protein is CASSSLRAGELFF. As DNA, the CDR3 is TGTGCCAGCAGCTCGTTGCGGGCCGGGGAGCTGTTTTTT.

V usage is TRBV5-1 and J usage is TRBJ1-5; D gene ambiguous. CDR1 and CDR2 (germline): SGHRS, YFSETQ. V lost 3 bases to trimming and J lost 5 bases, with 9 bases between them. The CDR3 has 13 amino acids. CDR3 sequence reads: CASSSFPDQPQHF. The CDR3 DNA is TGCGCCAGCAGCTCCTTTCCGGATCAGCCCCAGCATTTT.

J is TRBJ2-7 and V is TRBV9; 8 positions match TRBD2. Germline trimming cut 0 bases from V and 6 bases from J; bases unmatched to any gene: 2. There are 13 residues in the CDR3. Germline values: CDR1 SGDLS, CDR2 YYNGEE. CDR3 in DNA: TGTGCCAGCAGCGTAGCTAGCGGGTCCGAGCAGTACTTC. It is translated as CASSVASGSEQYF.